This is a list of T cell receptor beta chains from one sample in a study of cytomegalovirus exposure and HLA in healthy donors. Sequencing used immunoSEQ multiplex PCR; TCRdb keeps in-frame clones, though not all of them. Its clone listing holds about 160,000 clones. Sequencing input: PBMCs. The receptors stem from a woman aged 45-59 years in good health and CMV-seronegative. Each CDR3 is given with its conserved first and last residue. D genes are given only for firm matches.

j_call v_call d_call cdr3_nt cdr3_aa
TRBJ2-2 TRBV28 - TGTGCCAGCAGTTTATCAGGGCCCGGGGAGCTGTTTTTT CASSLSGPGELFF
TRBJ1-5 TRBV10-3 TRBD1 TGTGCCATCAGCGATCCCGGGACAGGGATTCAGCCCCAGCATTTT CAISDPGTGIQPQHF
TRBJ1-1 TRBV6-1 - TGTGCCAGCAGTGTAAACAGGGTGAACACTGAAGCTTTCTTT CASSVNRVNTEAFF
TRBJ2-4 TRBV5-4 - TGTGCCAGCAGCCCCTGGGGGAGGCCGAGGAACATTCAGTACTTC CASSPWGRPRNIQYF
TRBJ1-3 TRBV19 - TGTGCCAGTAGTGCGTCGAGCTCTGGAAACACCATATATTTT CASSASSSGNTIYF
TRBJ2-7 TRBV6-5 - TGTGCCAGCAGCCACAACTACGAGCAGTACTTC CASSHNYEQYF
TRBJ2-7 TRBV6-5 - TGTGCCAGCAGTCTACAGGAGCTTCCCTACGAGCAGTACTTC CASSLQELPYEQYF
TRBJ2-3 TRBV25-1 TRBD2 TGTGCCAGCAGTCGCCCGCGTGGAGCGGGAGGGAACACAGATACGCAGTATTTT CASSRPRGAGGNTDTQYF
TRBJ2-2 TRBV7-3 TRBD1 TGTGCCAGCAGCTTAAGGGCGGGACAGGCCGGGGAGCTGTTTTTT CASSLRAGQAGELFF
TRBJ2-1 TRBV7-3 TRBD1 TGTGCCAGCAGCCAAAACCGGGACAGGGGACGAAATGAGCAGTTCTTC CASSQNRDRGRNEQFF
TRBJ1-5 TRBV6-1 - TGTGCCAGCAGTGTCTTCATGACTGAACCTGGAACCAACCAGCCCCAGCATTTT CASSVFMTEPGTNQPQHF
TRBJ2-1 TRBV29-1 TRBD1 TGCAGCGTTGATTCCCGGGACAGGGTCTACAATGAGCAGTTCTTC CSVDSRDRVYNEQFF
TRBJ2-7 TRBV6-1 TRBD2 TGTGCCAGCAGTGAAGCGGGGGGGGGCGAGCAGTACTTC CASSEAGGGEQYF
TRBJ1-1 TRBV29-1 - TGCAGCGTTGAAAAAACTCAGAACACTGAAGCTTTCTTT CSVEKTQNTEAFF
TRBJ1-5 TRBV28 - TGTGCCAGCAGTTCGTCCTCACGCTATAGCAATCAGCCCCAGCATTTT CASSSSSRYSNQPQHF
TRBJ2-7 TRBV30 TRBD1 TGTGCCTGGGGGGGACAGTTAAGCTCCTACGAGCAGTACTTC CAWGGQLSSYEQYF
TRBJ1-2 TRBV27 - TGTGCCAGCAGTTCTGAGAGGCGGTCTGTAGGCTACACCTTC CASSSERRSVGYTF
TRBJ2-1 TRBV30 TRBD2 TGTGCCTGGGCTAGCGGGGGGGCCGTTGAGCAGTTCTTC CAWASGGAVEQFF
TRBJ1-2 TRBV15 - TGTGCCACCAGCAGAGACGCAGGAACTAACTATGGCTACACCTTC CATSRDAGTNYGYTF
TRBJ2-2 TRBV30 - TGTGCCTGGAAGGGAGGGGGGGTACCCGGGGAGCTGTTTTTT CAWKGGGVPGELFF